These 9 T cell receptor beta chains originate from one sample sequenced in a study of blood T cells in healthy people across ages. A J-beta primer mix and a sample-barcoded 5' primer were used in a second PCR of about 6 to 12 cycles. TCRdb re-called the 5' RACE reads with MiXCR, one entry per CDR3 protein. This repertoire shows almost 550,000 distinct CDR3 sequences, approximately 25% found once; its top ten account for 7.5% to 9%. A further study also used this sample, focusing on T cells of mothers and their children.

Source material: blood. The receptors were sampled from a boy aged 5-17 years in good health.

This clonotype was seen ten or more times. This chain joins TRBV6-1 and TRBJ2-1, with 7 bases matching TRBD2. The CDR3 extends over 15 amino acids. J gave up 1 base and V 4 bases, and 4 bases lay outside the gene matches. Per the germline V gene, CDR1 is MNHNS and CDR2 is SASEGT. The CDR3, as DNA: TGTGCCAGCAGTGGGTCTAGCGGATCCTACAATGAGCAGTTCTTC. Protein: CASSGSSGSYNEQFF.

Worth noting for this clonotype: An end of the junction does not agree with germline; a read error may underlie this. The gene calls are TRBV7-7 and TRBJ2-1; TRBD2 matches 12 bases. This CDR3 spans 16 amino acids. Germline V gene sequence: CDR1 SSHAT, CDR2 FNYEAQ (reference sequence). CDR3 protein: CASSPGLAGIYNEQFF. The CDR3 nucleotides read TGTGCTAGCAGCCCCGGACTAGCGGGGATCTACAATGAGCAGTTCTTC.

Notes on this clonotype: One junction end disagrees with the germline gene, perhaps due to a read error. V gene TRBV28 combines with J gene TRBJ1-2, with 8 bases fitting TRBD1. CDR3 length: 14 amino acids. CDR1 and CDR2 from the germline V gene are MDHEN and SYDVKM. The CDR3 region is CASSLQGAAYGCTF. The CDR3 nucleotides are TGTGCCAGCAGTTTACAGGGGGCGGCCTATGGCTGCACCTTC.

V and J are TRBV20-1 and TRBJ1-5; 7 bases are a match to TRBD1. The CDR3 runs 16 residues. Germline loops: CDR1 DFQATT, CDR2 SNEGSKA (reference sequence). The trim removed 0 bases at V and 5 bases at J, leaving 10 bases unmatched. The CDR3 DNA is TGCAGTGCTAGAGATAAGGGGACAGTATTAGATCAGCCCCAGCATTTT. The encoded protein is CSARDKGTVLDQPQHF.

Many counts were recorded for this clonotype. The CDR3: CASSYPKDEQYF. The CDR3 DNA is TGTGCCAGCAGTTACCCCAAGGACGAGCAGTACTTC. The chain uses TRBV6-2 or TRBV6-3 and TRBJ2-7, with unresolved D. Germline CDR1 MNHEY, CDR2 SVGEGT. Deletions cut 2 bases from V and 5 bases from J, with 7 bases between. The CDR3 runs to 12 residues.

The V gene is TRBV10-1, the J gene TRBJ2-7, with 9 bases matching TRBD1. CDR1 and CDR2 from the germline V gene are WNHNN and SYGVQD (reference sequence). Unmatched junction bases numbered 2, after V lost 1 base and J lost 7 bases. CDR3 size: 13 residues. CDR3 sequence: CASSEYRGLEQYF. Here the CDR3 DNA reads TGCGCCAGCAGTGAGTACAGGGGGCTTGAGCAGTACTTC.

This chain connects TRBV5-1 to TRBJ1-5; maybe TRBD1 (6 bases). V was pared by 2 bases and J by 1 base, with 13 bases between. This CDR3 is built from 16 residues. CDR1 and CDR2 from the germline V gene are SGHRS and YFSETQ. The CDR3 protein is CASSFGGGESNQPQHF. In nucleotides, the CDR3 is TGCGCCAGCAGCTTCGGAGGGGGTGAGAGCAATCAGCCCCAGCATTTT. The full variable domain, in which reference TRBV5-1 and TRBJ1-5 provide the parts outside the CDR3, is KAGVTQTPRYLIKTRGQQVTLSCSPISGHRSVSWYQQTPGQGLQFLFEYFSETQRNKGNFPGRFSGRQFSNSRSEMNVSTLELGDSALYLCASSFGGGESNQPQHFGDGTRLSIL.

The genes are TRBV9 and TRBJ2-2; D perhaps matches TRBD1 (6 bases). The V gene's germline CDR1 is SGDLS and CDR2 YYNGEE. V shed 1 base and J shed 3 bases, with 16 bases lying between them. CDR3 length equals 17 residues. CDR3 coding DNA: TGTGCCAGCAGCGTAATTTGGGACACCCAAGACACCGGGGAGCTGTTTTTT. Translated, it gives CASSVIWDTQDTGELFF.

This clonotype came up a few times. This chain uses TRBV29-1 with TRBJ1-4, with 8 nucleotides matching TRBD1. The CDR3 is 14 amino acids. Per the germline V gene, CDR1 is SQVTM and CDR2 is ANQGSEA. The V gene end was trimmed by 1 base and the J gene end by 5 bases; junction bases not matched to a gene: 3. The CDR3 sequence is CSVEGTGKNEKLFF. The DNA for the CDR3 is TGCAGCGTTGAAGGGACAGGGAAGAATGAAAAACTGTTTTTT.